These 21 T cell receptor beta chains came from one sample sequenced in a study of T-cell memory formation after mild COVID-19. Each CDR3 protein is one row after TCRdb ran MiXCR on the 5' RACE reads. The data hold 110,000 or so distinct CDR3 sequences, with about 20% observed a single time. Source material: PBMCs or a T cell subset sorted from them (not recorded which). These receptor sequences come from a man aged 18-30 years who had mild COVID-19 (a few samples of this study predate the infection). Cell type and time point are not known.

This clonotype came up a few times. The gene calls are TRBV12-3 or TRBV12-4 and TRBJ2-7; D not resolved. With 0 bases removed from V and 5 bases from J, the gap between germline ends came to 5 bases. The CDR3 totals 12 residues. The CDR3 bases are TGTGCCAGCAGTTTAGCGCAGCACGAGCAGTACTTC. It encodes CASSLAQHEQYF.

The genes are TRBV15 and TRBJ2-4; the D gene is possibly TRBD2 (5 bases). Germline V lookup: CDR1 LNHNV, CDR2 YYDKDF (reference sequence). The V and J ends lost 5 bases and 1 base respectively, with 12 bases between them. The CDR3 runs 15 residues. The CDR3 region has the DNA TGTGCCACCAGCGGCAGCCCGGGGGCCAAAAACATTCAGTACTTC. Its protein is CATSGSPGAKNIQYF.

This clonotype was counted between two and nine times. This chain connects TRBV6-5 to TRBJ2-7, with D perhaps TRBD1 (5 bases). CDR3 length: 14 amino acids. Trimming pared 6 bases from V and 0 bases from J, leaving 12 bases between. Germline lookup yields CDR1 MNHEY and CDR2 SVGAGI. This chain's CDR3 is CASSPYRSSYEQYF. In DNA form, the CDR3 reads TGTGCCAGCAGCCCTTACAGGAGCTCCTACGAGCAGTACTTC.

In this sample, this clonotype turned up a few times. This chain links TRBV18 with TRBJ2-4, with no clear D. V lost 2 bases, J lost 0 bases, and 11 bases lay in between. Germline V gene sequence: CDR1 KGHSH, CDR2 LQKENI. This CDR3 has 16 residues. CDR3 region: CASSPTAILAKNIQYF. The CDR3 coding sequence is TGTGCCAGCTCACCAACGGCAATTCTAGCCAAAAACATTCAGTACTTC.

CDR3 DNA: TGCAGTGCCGCTACGATCGGTAGCGGGGATTGGTACGAGCAGTACTTC. Its translation is CSAATIGSGDWYEQYF. The V gene is TRBV20-1, the J gene TRBJ2-7; 8 bases are shared with TRBD2. Germline CDR1 DFQATT, CDR2 SNEGSKA (reference sequence). Trimming cost V 6 bases and J 4 bases; bases outside gene matches: 17. CDR3 length: 16 residues.

The chain combines TRBV9 with TRBJ1-2; the D is unclear. The germline CDR1 and CDR2 sequences are SGDLS and YYNGEE. Trimming stripped 0 bases from V and 4 bases from J, with 10 bases between. The CDR3 length is 14 residues. CDR3 DNA: TGTGCCAGCAGCGTAGGCGCAGATATCTATGGCTACACCTTC. This gives the protein CASSVGADIYGYTF. The full variable domain, completed using reference TRBV9 and TRBJ1-2, is DSGVTQTPKHLITATGQRVTLRCSPRSGDLSVYWYQQSLDQGLQFLIQYYNGEERAKGNILERFSAQQFPDLHSELNLSSLELGDSALYFCASSVGADIYGYTFGSGTRLTVV.

This clonotype came up a few times. The chain is built from TRBV7-9 and TRBJ1-1, with D hard to call. Germline V gives CDR1 SEHNR, CDR2 FQNEAQ (reference sequence). Between the trimmed V and J ends, which lost 6 bases and 0 bases, there was a span of 5 bases. The CDR3 contains 12 residues. The CDR3 protein is CASREMNTEAFF. The CDR3 DNA follows: TGTGCCAGCAGGGAAATGAACACTGAAGCTTTCTTT.

V gene TRBV6-6 combines with J gene TRBJ1-1; D ambiguous. Trimming pared 7 bases from V and 1 base from J, leaving 13 bases between. CDR3 length: 14 amino acids. Looked up from germline, CDR1 is MNHNY and CDR2 is SVGAGI (reference sequence). CDR3 coding DNA: TGTGCCAGCATCCTCGGGCTCCCGAACACTGAAGCTTTCTTT. It codes for CASILGLPNTEAFF.

This clonotype was detected many times. The genes are TRBV27 and TRBJ2-3, with D perhaps TRBD1 or TRBD2 (7 bases each). Germline V CDR1 and CDR2: MNHEY, SMNVEV (reference sequence). With 7 bases removed from V and 2 bases from J, the gap between germline ends came to 13 bases. This CDR3 has 14 residues. The CDR3 is CASNAGGVTDTQYF. CDR3 bases: TGTGCCAGCAACGCAGGGGGGGTCACAGATACGCAGTATTTT.

The V and J genes are TRBV7-9 and TRBJ1-2; 8 bases map to TRBD1. The V gene's germline CDR1 is SEHNR and CDR2 FQNEAQ (reference sequence). The CDR3 extends over 14 amino acids. V shed 5 bases and J 6 bases; nucleotides not matched to a gene: 8. The CDR3 DNA follows: TGTGCCAGCAGCCCCGGACAGGGAAGGGATGGCTACACCTTC. Protein product: CASSPGQGRDGYTF.

The rearrangement links TRBV5-1 to TRBJ2-7, with 7 bases identical to TRBD1. The CDR3 consists of 14 residues. Germline CDR1 SGHRS, CDR2 YFSETQ. V trimming: 0 bases; J trimming: 2 bases; junction bases outside the gene matches: 2. DNA for the CDR3: TGCGCCAGCAGCTTGGGAGGACAGGCCTACGAGCAGTACGTC. Translation gives CASSLGGQAYEQYV.

The table lists this clonotype with a few counts. The chain carries TRBV6-1 and TRBJ2-1; D tentatively reads TRBD1 or TRBD2 (5 bases each). V lost 6 bases and J lost 0, with 15 bases in between. The V gene's germline CDR1 is MNHNS and CDR2 SASEGT. The CDR3 spans 16 residues. In DNA form, the CDR3 reads TGTGCCAGCAGAGGGACGGCCGAGAGCTCCTACAATGAGCAGTTCTTC. Residues: CASRGTAESSYNEQFF.

V gene TRBV4-2 combines with J gene TRBJ2-5; TRBD1 agrees at 7 bases. The length of the CDR3 is 15 residues. V was clipped by 3 bases and J by 2 bases; unmatched bases: 6. Germline assignment: CDR1 LGHNA and CDR2 YNFKEQ. The CDR3 sequence is CASSQVGTEQETQYF. CDR3 sequence (DNA): TGTGCCAGCAGCCAGGTGGGGACAGAACAAGAGACCCAGTACTTC.

This clonotype was detected a few times. The chain couples TRBV7-2 to TRBJ2-3; D unresolved. CDR3 length: 18 residues. CDR1 and CDR2 (germline): SGHTA, FQGNSA. Trimming stripped 2 bases from V and 0 bases from J, with 18 bases between. The CDR3 DNA is TGTGCCAGCAGCTTATCCTTCTGGACGCAAAGTAGCACAGATACGCAGTATTTT. Translation: CASSLSFWTQSSTDTQYF.

This rearrangement joins TRBV5-6 to TRBJ1-2; D is unresolved. The ends were cut back, 3 bases at V and 5 bases at J, with 5 bases in the middle. The CDR3 runs to 11 residues. Germline V gives CDR1 SGHDT, CDR2 YYEEEE. CDR3: CASSSNYGYTF. The CDR3 nucleotides read TGTGCCAGCAGCTCGAATTATGGCTACACCTTC.

The rearrangement joins TRBV12-3 or TRBV12-4 to TRBJ1-2; 7 bases fit TRBD1. CDR3 size: 13 residues. V lost 6 bases to trimming and J lost 3 bases; unmatched junction nucleotides: 4. CDR3 sequence reads: CASRQGYDYGYTF. The DNA for the CDR3 is TGTGCCAGCAGACAGGGGTACGACTATGGCTACACCTTC.

CDR3: CASSHNGVPHNEQFF. The CDR3 DNA sequence: TGTGCCAGCAGTCATAACGGGGTACCACACAATGAGCAGTTCTTC. The chain employs TRBV2 and TRBJ2-1; D is possibly TRBD2 (5 bases). Germline values: CDR1 SNHLY, CDR2 FYNNEI. Trimming stripped 5 bases from V and 5 bases from J, with 16 bases between. The CDR3 sequence is 15 residues long.

The chain combines TRBV20-1 with TRBJ2-7; D not certain. Looked up from germline, CDR1 is DFQATT and CDR2 is SNEGSKA (reference sequence). Trimming removed 0 bases at V and 12 bases at J, with 12 bases between. CDR3 length: 11 amino acids. As DNA, the CDR3 is TGCAGTGCTAGAGATGGCCCGCAGTGGTACTTC. It is translated as CSARDGPQWYF.

This rearrangement joins TRBV5-5 to TRBJ2-3; maybe TRBD2 (5 bases). Trimming shortened V by 5 bases and J by 5 bases, and 24 bases separated the two germline ends. This CDR3 region has 17 residues. CDR1 and CDR2 from the germline V gene are SGHKS and YYEKEE (reference sequence). The CDR3 region is CASRAGESHSPQDTQYF. The CDR3 DNA reads TGTGCCAGCAGGGCGGGCGAATCCCATAGTCCACAAGATACGCAGTATTTT.

The chain combines TRBV7-2 with TRBJ2-3, with D perhaps matching TRBD2 (5 bases). V was pared by 2 bases and J by 0 bases, with 9 bases between. This CDR3 contains 15 residues. The germline gives CDR1 SGHTA, CDR2 FQGNSA. The CDR3 is CASSLTRWSTDTQYF. The CDR3 DNA follows: TGTGCCAGCAGCTTAACTAGGTGGAGCACAGATACGCAGTATTTT.

The rearrangement joins TRBV7-6 to TRBJ2-7, with TRBD2 matching 9 bases. J gave up 0 bases and V 5 bases, and 8 bases lay outside the gene matches. This CDR3 has 16 amino acids. Germline V lookup: CDR1 SGHVS, CDR2 FNYEAQ. For the CDR3, the DNA is TGTGCCAGCAGCCCCCGGCTAGCGGGGAGCTCCTACGAGCAGTACGTC. Encoded protein: CASSPRLAGSSYEQYV.